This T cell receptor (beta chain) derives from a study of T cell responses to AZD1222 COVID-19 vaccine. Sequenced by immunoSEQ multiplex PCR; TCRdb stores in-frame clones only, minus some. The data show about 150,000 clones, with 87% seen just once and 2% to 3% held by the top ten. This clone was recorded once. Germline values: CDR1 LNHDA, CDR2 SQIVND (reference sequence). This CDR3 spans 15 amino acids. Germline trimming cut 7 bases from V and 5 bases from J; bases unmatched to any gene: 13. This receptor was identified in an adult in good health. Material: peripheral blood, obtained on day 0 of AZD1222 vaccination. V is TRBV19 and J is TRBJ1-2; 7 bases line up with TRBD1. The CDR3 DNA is TGTGCCAGTACCCGACTCGGACAGGATCGGTATGGCTACACCTTC. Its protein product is CASTRLGQDRYGYTF.